This TCR beta chain was identified in a study of response to subunit inactivated influenza vaccine. This clonotype appeared a few times. The trim removed 3 bases at V and 8 bases at J, leaving 0 bases unmatched. The CDR3 is 13 amino acids. The germline CDR1 and CDR2 sequences are KGHSH and LQKENI. TCRdb re-called the RT-PCR reads through MiXCR, storing one row per CDR3 protein. The table includes 150,000 to 200,000 distinct CDR3 sequences, around 11% detected once. This specimen was CD8+ T cells sorted from PBMCs, taken about 24 months after vaccination. This receptor was taken from a man between 50 and 75 years old who received an inactivated influenza vaccine. The chain uses TRBV18 and TRBJ1-6; 8 nucleotides align to TRBD1. This chain's CDR3 is CASSPDRDSPLHF. The CDR3 nucleotides are TGTGCCAGCTCACCGGACAGGGATTCACCCCTCCACTTT.